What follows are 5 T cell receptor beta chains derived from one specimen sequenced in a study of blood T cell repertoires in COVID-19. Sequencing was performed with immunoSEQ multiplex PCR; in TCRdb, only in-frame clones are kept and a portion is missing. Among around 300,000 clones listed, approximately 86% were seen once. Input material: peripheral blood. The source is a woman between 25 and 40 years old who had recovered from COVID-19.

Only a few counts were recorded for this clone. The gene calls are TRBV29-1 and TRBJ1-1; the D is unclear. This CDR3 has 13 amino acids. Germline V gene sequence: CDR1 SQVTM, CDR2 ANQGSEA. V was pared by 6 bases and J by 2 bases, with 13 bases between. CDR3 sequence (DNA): TGCAGCGTCTCCACAGCCATCAACACTGAAGCTTTCTTT. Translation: CSVSTAINTEAFF.

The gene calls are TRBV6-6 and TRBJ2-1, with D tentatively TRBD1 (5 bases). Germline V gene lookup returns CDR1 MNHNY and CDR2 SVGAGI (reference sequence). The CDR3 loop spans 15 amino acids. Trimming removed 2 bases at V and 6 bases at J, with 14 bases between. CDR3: CASSYGLGARNEQFF. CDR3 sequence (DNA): TGTGCCAGCAGTTACGGTCTAGGGGCCCGCAATGAGCAGTTCTTC.

In DNA, the CDR3 is TGTGCCAGCAGCTTACTGACCTTCGGGTTTGGGGCCAACGTCCTGACTTTC. The encoded protein is CASSLLTFGFGANVLTF. The V gene is TRBV7-8, the J gene TRBJ2-6, with no clear D. The CDR3 has 17 amino acids. Looked up from germline, CDR1 is SGHVS and CDR2 is FQNEAQ. V gave up 2 bases and J gave up 3 bases, with 14 bases separating them. The variable domain in full, with the rest retrieved from reference TRBV7-8 and TRBJ2-6, is GAGVSQSPRYKVAKRGQDVALRCDPISGHVSLFWYQQALGQGPEFLTYFQNEAQLDKSGLPSDRFFAERPEGSVSTLKIQRTQQEDSAVYLCASSLLTFGFGANVLTFGAGSRLTVL.

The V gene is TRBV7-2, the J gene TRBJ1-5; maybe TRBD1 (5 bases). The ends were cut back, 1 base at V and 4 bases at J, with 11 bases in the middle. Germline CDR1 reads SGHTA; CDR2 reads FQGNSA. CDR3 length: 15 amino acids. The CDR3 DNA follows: TGTGCCAGCAGCTTAGTGGGAGGGGCAAATCAGCCCCAGCATTTT. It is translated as CASSLVGGANQPQHF.

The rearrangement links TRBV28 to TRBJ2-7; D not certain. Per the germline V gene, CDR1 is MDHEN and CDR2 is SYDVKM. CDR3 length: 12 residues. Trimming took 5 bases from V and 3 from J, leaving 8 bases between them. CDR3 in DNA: TGTGCCAGCAGTCCAGTCAGCTACGAGCAGTACTTC. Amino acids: CASSPVSYEQYF.